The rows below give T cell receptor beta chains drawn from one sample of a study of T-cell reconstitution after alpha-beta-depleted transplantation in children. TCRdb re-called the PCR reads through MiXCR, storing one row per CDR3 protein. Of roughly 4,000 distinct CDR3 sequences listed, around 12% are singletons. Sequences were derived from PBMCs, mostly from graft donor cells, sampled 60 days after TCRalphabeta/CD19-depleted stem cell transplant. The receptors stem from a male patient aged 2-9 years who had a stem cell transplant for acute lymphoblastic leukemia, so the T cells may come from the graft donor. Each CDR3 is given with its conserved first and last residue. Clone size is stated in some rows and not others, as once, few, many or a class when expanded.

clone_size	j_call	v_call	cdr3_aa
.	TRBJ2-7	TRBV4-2	CARGFGREQYF
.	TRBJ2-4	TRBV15	CAELVLLGEYF
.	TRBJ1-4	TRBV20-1	CSARERQEKLFF
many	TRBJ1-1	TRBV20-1	CSARWGTGFEAFF
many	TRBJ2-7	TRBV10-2	CASATVPKGEQYF
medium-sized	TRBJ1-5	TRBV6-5	CASSNSQGGQPQHF
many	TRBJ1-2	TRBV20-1	CSAGGFRLGGYTF
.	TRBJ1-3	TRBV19	CASSPSLSLSGKTIYF
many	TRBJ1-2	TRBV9	CASSVAQGSKSYTF
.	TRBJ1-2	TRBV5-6	CASSPGRPGSGLNYGYTF
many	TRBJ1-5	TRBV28	CASRRWGNQPQHF
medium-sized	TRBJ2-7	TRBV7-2	CASSSPDRGHREQYF